The TCR beta chain described here comes from a study of memory CD4+ T cells and cytomegalovirus serostatus. The CDR3 is 12 amino acids. The germline gives CDR1 SNHLY, CDR2 FYNNEI. V shed 11 bases, J shed 5 bases, and the junction held 8 bases outside the gene matches. Authors' analysis steps: Out-of-frame sequences were removed, leaving some 2 million distinct TCRbeta sequences. Sequenced by immunoSEQ multiplex PCR; TCRdb stores in-frame clones only, minus some. V, J and clone size reflect that table, while D and trimming were determined from the DNA. The top ten hold approximately 0.79% of the sample, which has about 41,000 clones, about 76% seen once. The sort gate was single viable CD3+CD4+CD8-CD45RO+ cells for memory CD4+ T cells. This clone is a singleton in its sample.

The sample comprised memory CD4+ T cells from blood. This TCR was recovered from an adult in good health and CMV-seronegative. The V call is TRBV2, the J call TRBJ2-5; 7 nucleotides agree with TRBD1. CDR3 sequence (DNA): TGTGCCTCCCGACAGGGAGAGGAGACCCAGTACTTC. It codes for CASRQGEETQYF.